This T cell receptor (beta chain) was captured by sequencing in a study of T cells in Graves' hyperthyroidism and ophthalmopathy. Clinical symptoms, serum thyroxine and TRAb, thyroid ultrasound and orbital computed tomography together formed the diagnostic basis. The CDR3 has 15 amino acids. V gave up 5 bases and J gave up 1 base; unmatched junction bases: 8. The germline CDR1 and CDR2 sequences are SNHLY and FYNNEI. There are many counts of this clonotype. RNA transcripts provided the source from which TCR beta CDR3 regions were amplified. The TCR CDR3 was amplified in a first-round RT-PCR using the HTBI primer set. TCRdb processed the multiplex PCR reads anew with MiXCR; each CDR3 protein has one entry. The sample comprises around 260,000 distinct CDR3 sequences, 25% of which are singletons, and about a quarter rests with the top ten.

What was sequenced was blood. The V and J genes are TRBV2 and TRBJ2-7; 7 bases are a match to TRBD1. This receptor was taken from a middle-aged man with Graves' hyperthyroidism that later progressed to Graves' ophthalmopathy. The CDR3 nucleotides read TGTGCCAGCAGTTTTAACCCGGGACAGTCCTACGAGCAGTACTTC. Translated: CASSFNPGQSYEQYF.